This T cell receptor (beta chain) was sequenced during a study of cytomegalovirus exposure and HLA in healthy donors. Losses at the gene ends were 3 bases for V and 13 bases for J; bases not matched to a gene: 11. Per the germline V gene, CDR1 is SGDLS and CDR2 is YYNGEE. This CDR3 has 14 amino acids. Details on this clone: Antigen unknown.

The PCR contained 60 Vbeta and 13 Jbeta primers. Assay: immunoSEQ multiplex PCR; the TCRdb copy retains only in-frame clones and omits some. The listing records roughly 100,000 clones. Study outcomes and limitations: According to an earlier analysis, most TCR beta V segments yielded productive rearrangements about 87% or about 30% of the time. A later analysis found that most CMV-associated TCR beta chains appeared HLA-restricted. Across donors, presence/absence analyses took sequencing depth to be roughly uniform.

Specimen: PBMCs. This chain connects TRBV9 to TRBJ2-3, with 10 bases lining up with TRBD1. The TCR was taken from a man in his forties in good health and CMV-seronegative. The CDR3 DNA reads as TGTGCCAGCAGCGCTTTCGACAGGGGGCCCTCTAAGTATTTT. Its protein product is CASSAFDRGPSKYF.